This passage covers 28 T cell receptor beta chains from one sample sequenced in a study of blood T cells in healthy people across ages. A second PCR of about 7 to 11 cycles used a sample-barcoded 5' primer and a J-beta primer mix. TCRdb called the 5' RACE reads again in MiXCR, with one record for every CDR3 protein. The sample records a few hundred thousand distinct CDR3 sequences, approximately 47% being singletons. Sequenced: blood. These receptors were obtained from a man between 60 and 75 years old in good health.

This clonotype was seen repeatedly, ten times or more. The V call is TRBV20-1, the J call TRBJ2-1, with 15 bases that match TRBD2. The V gene's germline CDR1 is DFQATT and CDR2 SNEGSKA (reference sequence). The length of the CDR3 is 19 residues. With 6 bases clipped from V and 1 base from J, the junction kept 13 bases outside the gene matches. CDR3 nucleotides: TGCAGTGCCCCTCTCCCCCCCGGACTAGCGGGAGGGTCCTACAATGAGCAGTTCTTC. Protein: CSAPLPPGLAGGSYNEQFF.

On this clonotype itself: The germline gene is not matched at one end of the junction; a read error may be the cause. The chain is built from TRBV19 and TRBJ1-1; TRBD1 agrees at 7 bases. Germline CDR1 and CDR2: LNHDA and SQIVND (reference sequence). The CDR3 contains 16 residues. This CDR3 reads CAGRPGQQVQNTEAFF. The DNA of the CDR3 is TGTGCCGGTAGGCCGGGACAGCAGGTACAGAACACTGAAGCTTTCTTT.

This clonotype was seen once. V and J are TRBV21-1 and TRBJ1-1. TRBV21-1 represents a pseudogene. The CDR3 spans 19 residues. CDR3 region: CASSKEAGPSPSMNTEAFF. The CDR3 DNA reads as TGTGCCAGCAGCAAAGAAGCGGGGCCGTCTCCTTCCATGAACACTGAAGCTTTCTTT.

V is TRBV7-9 and J is TRBJ2-1; D call uncertain. The ends were cut back, 2 bases at V and 10 bases at J, with 9 bases in the middle. The CDR3 is 12 residues long. Germline lookup yields CDR1 SEHNR and CDR2 FQNEAQ (reference sequence). CDR3 sequence (DNA): TGTGCCAGCAGCTTAAATTCGGTAGAGCAGTTCTTC. Its protein product is CASSLNSVEQFF.

This chain joins TRBV20-1 and TRBJ2-7; no firm D call. The CDR3 spans 13 residues. Germline V gene sequence: CDR1 DFQATT, CDR2 SNEGSKA (reference sequence). The V end lost 3 bases, the J end lost 5 bases, and 14 bases lay between the germline ends. CDR3 region: CSASKGRSDEQYF. The CDR3 DNA reads as TGCAGTGCTAGTAAAGGTCGGTCGGACGAGCAGTACTTC.

This clonotype was seen a few times. The chain is built from TRBV20-1 and TRBJ2-3; possibly TRBD1 for D (6 bases). Germline-derived CDR1 and CDR2 are DFQATT and SNEGSKA (reference sequence). V was trimmed by 3 bases and J by 1 base, leaving 8 bases between them. CDR3 length: 13 amino acids. The CDR3 spells CSARAGGTDTQYF. The CDR3 DNA reads as TGCAGTGCTAGGGCAGGGGGCACAGATACGCAGTATTTT.

There are many counts of this clonotype. The V and J genes are TRBV5-6 and TRBJ2-3, with unresolved D. This CDR3 contains 13 residues. The V gene's germline CDR1 is SGHDT and CDR2 YYEEEE. Trimming took off 5 bases at V and 2 bases at J, with 9 bases between the two ends. CDR3 coding DNA: TGTGCCAGCAGTCCGACTTTCACAGATACGCAGTATTTT. This encodes CASSPTFTDTQYF.

The chain joins TRBV9 to TRBJ2-1; 12 positions match TRBD2. After removal of 4 bases from V and 7 bases from J, the junction contained 9 bases not matched to a gene. There are 16 residues in the CDR3. Germline V lookup: CDR1 SGDLS, CDR2 YYNGEE. Here the CDR3 DNA reads TGTGCCAGCAGCCCTCGACTAGCGGGAGCCGGGAATGAGCAGTTCTTC. Protein product: CASSPRLAGAGNEQFF.

This chain joins TRBV6-5 and TRBJ2-3, with 13 bases aligning to TRBD2. The germline CDR1 and CDR2 sequences are MNHEY and SVGAGI. Trimming at V came to 6 bases and at J to 3 bases, leaving 6 bases not matched to a gene. The CDR3 extends over 16 amino acids. The CDR3 loop reads CASSQTSGGRTDTQYF. The CDR3 bases are TGTGCCAGCAGCCAGACTAGCGGGGGGAGGACAGATACGCAGTATTTT.

This clonotype was counted a single time. The V call is TRBV12-3 or TRBV12-4, the J call TRBJ1-1; no definite D call. Trimming took 5 bases from V and 0 from J, leaving 10 bases between them. The CDR3 runs to 14 residues. CDR3 DNA: TGTGCCAGCAGTCCGGTAACTTTGAACACTGAAGCTTTCTTT. Its translation is CASSPVTLNTEAFF.

The chain is built from TRBV7-3 and TRBJ2-1; tentatively, D is TRBD2 (5 bases). The CDR3 totals 13 residues. Germline CDR1 reads SGHTA; CDR2 reads FQGTGA. V was cut by 2 bases and J by 9 bases, with 11 bases left in between. The CDR3 DNA sequence: TGTGCCAGCAGCTTACTAGCCGGTAGTGAGCAGTTCTTC. This sequence encodes CASSLLAGSEQFF. Full variable domain (outside the CDR3, taken from reference TRBV7-3 and TRBJ2-1): GAGVSQTPSNKVTEKGKYVELRCDPISGHTALYWYRQSLGQGPEFLIYFQGTGAADDSGLPNDRFFAVRPEGSVSTLKIQRTERGDSAVYLCASSLLAGSEQFFGPGTRLTVL.

J is TRBJ2-3 and V is TRBV6-5; possibly TRBD2 for D (6 bases). This CDR3 is built from 14 residues. Trimming stripped 2 bases from V and 4 bases from J, with 10 bases between. The germline CDR1 and CDR2 sequences are MNHEY and SVGAGI. This chain's CDR3 is CASSYAEGADTQYF. CDR3 nucleotides: TGTGCCAGCAGTTACGCGGAGGGAGCAGATACGCAGTATTTT.

The V gene is TRBV4-1, the J gene TRBJ2-1; the D gene could be TRBD1 or TRBD2 (5 bases each). From germline, CDR1 is MGHRA and CDR2 YSYEKL. This CDR3 is built from 16 residues. V was shortened by 0 bases and J by 3 bases, with 12 bases between the two germline ends. The CDR3 protein is CASSQEFEGSYNEQFF. CDR3 coding DNA: TGCGCCAGCAGCCAAGAATTTGAGGGGAGCTACAATGAGCAGTTCTTC.

The chain joins TRBV7-2 to TRBJ2-5, with D perhaps given as TRBD1 or TRBD2 (5 bases each). V shed 4 bases and J shed 8 bases, with 17 bases lying between them. The CDR3 is 14 amino acids. The germline V gene has CDR1 SGHTA and CDR2 FQGNSA. The CDR3 region is CASSSGAFRGTQYF. The CDR3 DNA reads TGTGCCAGCAGCTCCGGGGCCTTTAGAGGAACCCAGTACTTC.

This clonotype occurred once. The CDR3 region has the DNA TGTGCCAGCAGCGGTCCACTAGCGGGAGATGGAGATACGCAGTATTTT. Protein product: CASSGPLAGDGDTQYF. This chain links TRBV12-3 or TRBV12-4 with TRBJ2-3; TRBD2 matches at 11 bases. V shed 6 bases and J 5 bases; nucleotides not matched to a gene: 10. The CDR3 sequence is 16 residues long.

Concerning this clonotype: The junction differs from germline at one of its ends, possibly a read error. The V and J genes are TRBV4-2 and TRBJ2-5; TRBD2 matches at 10 bases. Germline CDR1 reads LGHNA; CDR2 reads YNFKEQ. The CDR3 is 16 residues long. The CDR3 is CASSQDGTSEGETQDF. CDR3 DNA sequence: TGTGCCAGCAGCCAAGACGGGACTAGCGAAGGGGAGACCCAGGACTTC.

This clonotype was seen a handful of times. The rearrangement joins TRBV3-1 to TRBJ2-1; D gene ambiguous. Germline V gives CDR1 LGHDT, CDR2 YNNKEL (reference sequence). CDR3 length equals 10 residues. The CDR3 DNA sequence: TGTGCTTATGGGCATAATGAGCAGTTCTTC. This translates into CAYGHNEQFF.

CDR3 sequence reads: CASSQDFNEKLFF. The CDR3 nucleotides are TGCGCCAGCAGCCAAGATTTCAATGAAAAACTGTTTTTT. This chain links TRBV4-3 with TRBJ1-4, with D uncertain. Germline V CDR1 and CDR2: LGHNA, YSLEER. The CDR3 is 13 amino acids. Trimming removed 0 bases at V and 5 bases at J, with 4 bases between.

The chain is built from TRBV20-1 and TRBJ1-5, with D possibly matching TRBD1 (6 bases). The ends were cut back, 4 bases at V and 5 bases at J, with 18 bases in the middle. Germline CDR1 is DFQATT and CDR2 is SNEGSKA (reference sequence). The CDR3 covers 15 residues. This CDR3 reads CSAKIMRGDYQPQHF. The CDR3 DNA reads as TGCAGTGCTAAGATTATGAGGGGGGACTATCAGCCCCAGCATTTT.

The rearrangement joins TRBV28 to TRBJ2-5, with D possibly TRBD1 on 6 matching bases. This CDR3 contains 15 residues. Germline V lookup: CDR1 MDHEN, CDR2 SYDVKM. V dropped 5 bases and J dropped 5 bases, with 18 bases sitting between them. CDR3 loop: CASSGIQGPRETQYF. CDR3 in DNA: TGTGCCAGCAGTGGCATTCAGGGGCCTCGGGAGACCCAGTACTTC.

The chain combines TRBV28 with TRBJ2-3, with TRBD1 as a possible D gene (7 bases). Germline CDR1 reads MDHEN; CDR2 reads SYDVKM. V was pared by 7 bases and J by 3 bases, with 17 bases between. This CDR3 is 15 amino acids long. The CDR3 nucleotides are TGTGCCAGCACCTCCAGGGGGGCCCGAACAGATACGCAGTATTTT. Its protein product is CASTSRGARTDTQYF.

The chain employs TRBV20-1 and TRBJ2-2; D is unresolved. V was trimmed by 3 bases and J by 2 bases, leaving 10 bases between them. This CDR3 is 14 amino acids long. In germline, CDR1 is DFQATT, CDR2 SNEGSKA (reference sequence). The CDR3 is CSASQSGNTGELFF. The CDR3 region has the DNA TGCAGTGCTAGTCAATCCGGAAACACCGGGGAGCTGTTTTTT.

This clonotype appeared a single time. The DNA is left out, because the CDR3 cannot be placed on it with certainty; the CDR3 is given as TCRdb lists it. The CDR3 spells CAIGPRDSLYGCTF. V usage is TRBV6-5 and J usage is TRBJ1-2; TRBD1, the table's D call, lacks a check against the DNA. The germline gives CDR1 MNHEY, CDR2 SVGAGI. The CDR3 length equals 14 residues, ends included.

The CDR3 nucleotides are TGTGCCAGCAGCCTTACTAGAGTGGAGACCCAGTACTTC. It specifies CASSLTRVETQYF. The rearrangement links TRBV7-3 to TRBJ2-5; possibly TRBD2 for D (5 bases). The length of the CDR3 is 13 residues. CDR1 SGHTA and CDR2 FQGTGA come from the germline V gene. V was cut by 5 bases and J by 5 bases, with 12 bases left in between.

The rearrangement joins TRBV27 to TRBJ1-4; D gene ambiguous. CDR1 and CDR2 (germline): MNHEY, SMNVEV (reference sequence). The ends were cut back, 3 bases at V and 0 bases at J, with 8 bases in the middle. The CDR3 length is 15 residues. CDR3 region: CASSLQTATNEKLFF. Written as DNA, the CDR3 is TGTGCCAGCAGTTTGCAAACTGCAACTAATGAAAAACTGTTTTTT.

A single count supports this clonotype. The chain is built from TRBV5-1 and TRBJ2-5; TRBD1 matches at 8 bases. Germline V gene data show CDR1 as SGHRS and CDR2 as YFSETQ. V was pared by 3 bases and J by 1 base, with 5 bases of the junction left unmatched. The CDR3 loop spans 15 amino acids. CDR3 residues: CASSSDRASQETQYF. The CDR3, as DNA: TGCGCCAGCAGCTCGGACAGGGCTTCCCAAGAGACCCAGTACTTC. Supplemented by reference TRBV5-1 and TRBJ2-5, the full variable domain reads KAGVTQTPRYLIKTRGQQVTLSCSPISGHRSVSWYQQTPGQGLQFLFEYFSETQRNKGNFPGRFSGRQFSNSRSEMNVSTLELGDSALYLCASSSDRASQETQYFGPGTRLLVL.

The V and J genes are TRBV5-6 and TRBJ2-3; the D is unclear. Germline-derived CDR1 and CDR2 are SGHDT and YYEEEE. The CDR3 runs 15 residues. The V and J ends lost 0 bases and 1 base respectively, with 9 bases between them. The CDR3 is CASSLVYWGTDTQYF. For the CDR3, the DNA is TGTGCCAGCAGCTTGGTGTACTGGGGCACAGATACGCAGTATTTT.

This chain links TRBV20-1 with TRBJ2-7; 8 nucleotides align to TRBD1. Germline CDR1 and CDR2: DFQATT and SNEGSKA (reference sequence). The J segment lost 2 bases and the V segment lost 3 bases, leaving 3 bases of the junction unmatched. The CDR3 length is 13 residues. Here the CDR3 reads CSARGQETYEQYF. The CDR3, as DNA: TGCAGTGCTAGGGGACAGGAGACCTACGAGCAGTACTTC.